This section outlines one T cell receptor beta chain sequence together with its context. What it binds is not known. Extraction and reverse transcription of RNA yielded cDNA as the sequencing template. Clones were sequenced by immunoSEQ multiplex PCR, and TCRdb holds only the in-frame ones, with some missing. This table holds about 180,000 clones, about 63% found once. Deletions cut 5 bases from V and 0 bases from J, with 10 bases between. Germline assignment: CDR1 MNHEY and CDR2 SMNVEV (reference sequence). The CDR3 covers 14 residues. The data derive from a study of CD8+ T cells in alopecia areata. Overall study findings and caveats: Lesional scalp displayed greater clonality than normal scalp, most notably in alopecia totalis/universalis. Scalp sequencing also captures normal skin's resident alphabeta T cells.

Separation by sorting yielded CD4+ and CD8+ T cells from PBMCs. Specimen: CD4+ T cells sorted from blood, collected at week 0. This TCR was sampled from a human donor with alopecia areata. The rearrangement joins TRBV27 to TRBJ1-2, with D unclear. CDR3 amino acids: CASSGGEPNYGYTF. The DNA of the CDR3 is TGTGCCAGCAGTGGTGGAGAACCTAACTATGGCTACACCTTC.